Listed here are 20 T cell receptor beta chains from one sample, sequenced in a study of T cell responses to AZD1222 COVID-19 vaccine. TCRdb's copy holds only in-frame clones and misses some; the assay was immunoSEQ multiplex PCR. The sample has about 100,000 clones; around nine tenths are singletons. The sample here was peripheral blood, taken on day 0 of AZD1222 vaccination. Receptors were obtained from an adult in good health.

The chain uses TRBV5-1 and TRBJ1-1; 7 bases are a match to TRBD1. V shed 2 bases and J 2 bases; nucleotides not matched to a gene: 3. The CDR3 covers 14 residues. Germline V gene data show CDR1 as SGHRS and CDR2 as YFSETQ. Here the CDR3 reads CASSFGQANTEAFF. DNA of the CDR3: TGCGCCAGCAGCTTCGGACAGGCCAACACTGAAGCTTTCTTT.

The chain combines TRBV5-1 with TRBJ2-1, with 8 bases identical to TRBD2. The CDR3 extends over 16 amino acids. CDR1 and CDR2 from the germline V gene are SGHRS and YFSETQ. Trimming cost V 3 bases and J 4 bases; bases outside gene matches: 9. The CDR3 reads CASSSVLAGGYNEQFF. The CDR3, as DNA: TGCGCCAGCAGCTCGGTTCTAGCGGGTGGATACAATGAGCAGTTCTTC.

The count of this clone is one. The chain carries TRBV5-1 and TRBJ1-1; 8 bases match TRBD1. The CDR3 totals 16 residues. CDR1 is SGHRS and CDR2 is YFSETQ in the germline V gene. J gave up 6 bases and V 2 bases, and 12 bases lay outside the gene matches. The DNA of the CDR3 is TGCGCCAGCAGCTTATCCAGTTGGACAGGGAAGTCTGAAGCTTTCTTT. Protein: CASSLSSWTGKSEAFF.

The V and J genes are TRBV2 and TRBJ1-5, with D tentatively TRBD1 (6 bases). CDR1 is SNHLY, CDR2 FYNNEI, per germline. V shed 4 bases and J shed 11 bases, with 15 bases lying between them. The CDR3 has 13 residues. This chain's CDR3 is CASSVSGEWSQHF. CDR3 DNA: TGTGCCAGCAGTGTCTCAGGGGAGTGGTCCCAGCATTTT.

This sequence joins TRBV3-1 (or the pseudogene TRBV3-2) and TRBJ1-5; D may be TRBD1 (5 bases). V was shortened by 3 bases and J by 0 bases, with 12 bases between the two germline ends. The CDR3 sequence is 16 residues long. CDR1 LGHDT and CDR2 YNNKEL come from the germline V gene (reference sequence). Here the CDR3 reads CASSQGTPGSNQPQHF. Written as DNA, the CDR3 is TGTGCCAGCAGCCAGGGGACTCCCGGTAGCAATCAGCCCCAGCATTTT.

V usage is TRBV5-8 and J usage is TRBJ2-5; TRBD2 aligns across 10 bases. The CDR3 extends over 16 amino acids. Germline V lookup: CDR1 SGHTS, CDR2 YDEGEE. V was clipped by 1 base and J by 2 bases; unmatched bases: 5. The CDR3 sequence is CASSLWLAGVQETQYF. The CDR3 DNA is TGTGCCAGCAGCTTGTGGCTAGCGGGAGTTCAAGAGACCCAGTACTTC.

The chain has TRBV12-5 and TRBJ2-2, with TRBD2 as a possible D gene (6 bases). CDR3 size: 13 residues. The V gene's germline CDR1 is LGHNT and CDR2 FRNRAP. Trimming removed 7 bases at V and 6 bases at J, with 12 bases between. The DNA for the CDR3 is TGTGCTAGTGCCCTTACGGGGGCCGGGGAGCTGTTTTTT. This sequence encodes CASALTGAGELFF.

CDR3 protein: CASSSWGGNTGELFF. Here the CDR3 DNA reads TGTGCCAGCAGTTCGTGGGGGGGGAACACCGGGGAGCTGTTTTTT. The chain carries TRBV27 and TRBJ2-2; 7 positions agree with TRBD2. Germline values: CDR1 MNHEY, CDR2 SMNVEV (reference sequence). The CDR3 loop spans 15 amino acids. After removal of 4 bases from V and 1 base from J, the junction contained 3 bases not matched to a gene.

The chain's CDR3 is CASTSGASSYGYTF. The CDR3 bases are TGCGCCAGCACATCAGGGGCGAGCAGCTATGGCTACACCTTC. The V and J genes are TRBV5-1 and TRBJ1-2; D is perhaps TRBD1 (6 bases). Per germline, CDR1 SGHRS and CDR2 YFSETQ. The CDR3 runs 14 residues. The ends were cut back, 6 bases at V and 4 bases at J, with 16 bases in the middle.

The rearrangement joins TRBV4-2 to TRBJ2-2; unclear D gene. Per the germline V gene, CDR1 is LGHNA and CDR2 is YNFKEQ. This CDR3 spans 14 amino acids. The V and J ends lost 4 bases and 5 bases respectively, with 11 bases between them. CDR3 DNA: TGTGCCAGCAGCCCCGGAACGGGTACCGGGGAGCTGTTTTTT. Protein: CASSPGTGTGELFF.

The gene calls are TRBV10-3 and TRBJ1-5, with D possibly matching TRBD1 (6 bases). This CDR3 has 17 amino acids. Germline lookup yields CDR1 ENHRY and CDR2 SYGVKD. V shed 0 bases and J shed 7 bases, with 19 bases lying between them. In nucleotides, the CDR3 is TGTGCCATCAGTGAGTCGAGCAGGATACAGGGAGGACAGCCCCAGCATTTT. Translating gives CAISESSRIQGGQPQHF.

The J gene is TRBJ1-6, the V gene TRBV6-5; 8 nucleotides align to TRBD1. The CDR3 runs 12 residues. Looked up from germline, CDR1 is MNHEY and CDR2 is SVGAGI. Germline trimming cut 6 bases from V and 8 bases from J; bases unmatched to any gene: 0. The CDR3 is CASRQGDSPLHF. CDR3 bases: TGTGCCAGCAGACAGGGGGATTCACCCCTCCACTTT.

The chain has TRBV5-4 and TRBJ2-1, with TRBD2 matching over 8 bases. The germline V gene encodes CDR1 SGHNT and CDR2 YYREEE (reference sequence). Losses at the gene ends were 4 bases for V and 0 bases for J; bases not matched to a gene: 0. The CDR3 is 14 residues long. DNA for the CDR3: TGTGCCAGCAGCCGGGGGGGCTCCTACAATGAGCAGTTCTTC. It yields the protein CASSRGGSYNEQFF.

The J gene is TRBJ1-6, the V gene TRBV12-3 or TRBV12-4; no reliable D call. The CDR3 is made up of 13 amino acids. The germline V and J ends were trimmed by 4 bases and 10 bases, with 11 bases remaining between them. DNA for the CDR3: TGTGCCAGCAGTTGGACCGGTGGCTCACCCCTCCACTTT. Translating it yields CASSWTGGSPLHF.

This chain links TRBV6-5 with TRBJ1-5, with TRBD1 identical over 7 bases. The CDR3 is 14 residues long. The junction had 5 bases not matched to a gene; V was cut back by 3 bases and J by 6 bases. In germline, CDR1 is MNHEY, CDR2 SVGAGI. DNA of the CDR3: TGTGCCAGCAGTTATCTCAGGGGGGGTCAGCCCCAGCATTTT. Amino acids: CASSYLRGGQPQHF.

V usage is TRBV19 and J usage is TRBJ1-6; no definite D call. The CDR3 runs to 16 residues. Deletions cut 4 bases from V and 7 bases from J, with 17 bases between. Germline loops: CDR1 LNHDA, CDR2 SQIVND (reference sequence). CDR3 nucleotide sequence: TGTGCCAGTAGTACCGGCCAACCAGCGCGAAATTCACCCCTCCACTTT. This translates into CASSTGQPARNSPLHF. Full variable domain (outside the CDR3, taken from reference TRBV19 and TRBJ1-6): DGGITQSPKYLFRKEGQNVTLSCEQNLNHDAMYWYRQDPGQGLRLIYYSQIVNDFQKGDIAEGYSVSREKKESFPLTVTSAQKNPTAFYLCASSTGQPARNSPLHFGNGTRLTVT.

This clone came up once. The chain links TRBV19 to TRBJ1-1; 8 bases map to TRBD1. The length of the CDR3 is 17 residues. The V and J ends lost 3 bases and 1 base, in that order; junction bases with no gene match: 10. Germline V lookup: CDR1 LNHDA, CDR2 SQIVND (reference sequence). CDR3 region: CASSIFSPQGANTEAFF. CDR3 coding DNA: TGTGCCAGTAGTATTTTTTCCCCCCAGGGGGCGAACACTGAAGCTTTCTTT.

The sample holds one count of this clone. The chain combines TRBV27 with TRBJ2-3; possibly TRBD1 for D (5 bases). V was clipped by 6 bases and J by 0 bases, with 13 bases between them. Looked up from germline, CDR1 is MNHEY and CDR2 is SMNVEV (reference sequence). The CDR3 is made up of 15 amino acids. The DNA of the CDR3 is TGTGCCAGCAGCTTAGGGGTATCTAGCACAGATACGCAGTATTTT. The encoded protein is CASSLGVSSTDTQYF.

This clone was found once. This chain joins TRBV5-6 and TRBJ2-5, with D possibly called TRBD1 or TRBD2 (5 bases each). V was shortened by 3 bases and J by 5 bases, with 14 bases between the two germline ends. In germline, CDR1 is SGHDT, CDR2 YYEEEE. The CDR3 sequence is 14 residues long. CDR3 DNA sequence: TGTGCCAGCAGCTGGGGGACCATAGGGGAGACCCAGTACTTC. This codes for CASSWGTIGETQYF.

The DNA for the CDR3 is TGTGCCAGCAGCTTAGCGAGCGGGACAGGGGGCTACAATGAGCAGTTCTTC. This encodes CASSLASGTGGYNEQFF. The V and J genes are TRBV7-6 and TRBJ2-1; 11 nucleotides agree with TRBD1. V lost 0 bases and J lost 3; bases outside the gene matches: 4. The CDR3 has 17 residues. Germline V CDR1 and CDR2: SGHVS, FNYEAQ.